The clone carrying this TCR beta chain came up many times. The data were taken from a study of T-cell memory formation after mild COVID-19. Trimming left V 10 bases short and J 5 bases short, with 18 bases between. This CDR3 region has 13 residues. TCRdb re-analysed the 5' RACE reads in MiXCR, keeping a single row per CDR3 protein. The sample lists 270,000 or so distinct CDR3 sequences; about 20% were seen once. This TCR was recovered from a young man who had mild COVID-19 (a few samples of this study predate the infection). Cell type and time point are not known. V gene TRBV12-3 or TRBV12-4 combines with J gene TRBJ2-7, with D possibly matching TRBD2 (5 bases). Sequencing input: PBMCs or a T cell subset sorted from them (not recorded which). The CDR3 is CAISRTSKNEQYF. The CDR3 DNA reads TGTGCCATCTCAAGGACTTCGAAAAACGAGCAGTACTTC.